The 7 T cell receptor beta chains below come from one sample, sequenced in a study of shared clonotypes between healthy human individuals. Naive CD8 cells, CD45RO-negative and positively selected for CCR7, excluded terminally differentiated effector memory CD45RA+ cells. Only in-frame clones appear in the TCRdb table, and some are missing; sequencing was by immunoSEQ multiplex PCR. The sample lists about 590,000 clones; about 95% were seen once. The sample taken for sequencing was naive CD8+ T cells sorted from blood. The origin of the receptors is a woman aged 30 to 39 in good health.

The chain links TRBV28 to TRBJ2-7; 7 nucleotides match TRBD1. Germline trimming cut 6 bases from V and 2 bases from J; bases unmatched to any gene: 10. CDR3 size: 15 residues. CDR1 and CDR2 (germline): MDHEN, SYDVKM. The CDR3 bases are TGTGCCAGCAGCCCCGGACAGGCATGGCCCTACGAGCAGTACTTC. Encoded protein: CASSPGQAWPYEQYF.

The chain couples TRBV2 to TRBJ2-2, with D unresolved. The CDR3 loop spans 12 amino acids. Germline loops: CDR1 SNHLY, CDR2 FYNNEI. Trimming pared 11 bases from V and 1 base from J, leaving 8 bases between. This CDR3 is CAHIRNTGELFF. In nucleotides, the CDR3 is TGTGCCCACATAAGGAACACCGGGGAGCTGTTTTTT.

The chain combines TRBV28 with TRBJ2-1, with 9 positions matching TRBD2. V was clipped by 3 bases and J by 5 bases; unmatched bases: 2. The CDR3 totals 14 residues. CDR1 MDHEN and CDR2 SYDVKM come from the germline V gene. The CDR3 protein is CASSLLAGHNEQFF. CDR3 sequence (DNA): TGTGCCAGCAGTTTGCTAGCGGGGCACAATGAGCAGTTCTTC.

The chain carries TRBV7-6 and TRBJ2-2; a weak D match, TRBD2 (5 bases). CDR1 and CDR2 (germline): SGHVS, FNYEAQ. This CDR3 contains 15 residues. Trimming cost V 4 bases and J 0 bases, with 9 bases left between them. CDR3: CASSWTPPNTGELFF. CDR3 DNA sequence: TGTGCCAGCAGCTGGACTCCCCCGAACACCGGGGAGCTGTTTTTT.

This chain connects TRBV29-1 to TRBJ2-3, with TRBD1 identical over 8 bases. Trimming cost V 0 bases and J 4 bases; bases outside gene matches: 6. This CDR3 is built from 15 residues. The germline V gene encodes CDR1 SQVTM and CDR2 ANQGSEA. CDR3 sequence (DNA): TGCAGCGTTGAAGATGGTGGACAGGGTGCAGATACGCAGTATTTT. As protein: CSVEDGGQGADTQYF.

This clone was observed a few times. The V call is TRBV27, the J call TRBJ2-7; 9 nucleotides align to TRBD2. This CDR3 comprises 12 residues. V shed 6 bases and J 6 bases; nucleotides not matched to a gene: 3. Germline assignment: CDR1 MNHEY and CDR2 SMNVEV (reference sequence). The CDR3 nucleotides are TGTGCCAGCAGAGGGACTAGCATCGAGCAGTACTTC. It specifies CASRGTSIEQYF.

CDR3: CASSRGGDTEAFF. The CDR3 nucleotides are TGTGCCAGCAGCAGGGGGGGGGACACTGAAGCTTTCTTT. The chain is built from TRBV5-4 and TRBJ1-1; TRBD1 is a possible D gene (6 bases). Trimming stripped 4 bases from V and 3 bases from J, with 10 bases between. The CDR3 is 13 residues long. CDR1 and CDR2 from the germline V gene are SGHNT and YYREEE (reference sequence).